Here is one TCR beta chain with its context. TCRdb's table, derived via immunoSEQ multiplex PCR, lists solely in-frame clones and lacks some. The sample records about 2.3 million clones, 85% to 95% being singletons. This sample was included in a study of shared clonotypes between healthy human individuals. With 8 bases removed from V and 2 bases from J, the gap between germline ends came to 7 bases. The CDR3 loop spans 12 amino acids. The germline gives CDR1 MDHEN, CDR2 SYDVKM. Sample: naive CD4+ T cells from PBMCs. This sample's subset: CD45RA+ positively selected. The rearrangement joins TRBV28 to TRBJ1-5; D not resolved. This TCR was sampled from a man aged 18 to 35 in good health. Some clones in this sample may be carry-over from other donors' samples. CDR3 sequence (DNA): TGTGCCAGCGCATTGGGCAATCAGCCCCAGCATTTT. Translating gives CASALGNQPQHF.